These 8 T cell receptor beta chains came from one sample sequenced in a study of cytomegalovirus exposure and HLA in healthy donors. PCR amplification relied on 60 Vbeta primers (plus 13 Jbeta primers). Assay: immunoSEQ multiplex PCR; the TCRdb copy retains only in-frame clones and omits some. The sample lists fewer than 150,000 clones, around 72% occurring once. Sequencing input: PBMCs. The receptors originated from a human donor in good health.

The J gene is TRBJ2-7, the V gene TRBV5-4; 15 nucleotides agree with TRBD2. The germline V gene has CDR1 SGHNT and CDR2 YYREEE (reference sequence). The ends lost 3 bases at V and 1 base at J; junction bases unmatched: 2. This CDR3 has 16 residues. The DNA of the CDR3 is TGTGCCAGCAGCTGGGGACTAGCGGGAGGATCCTACGAGCAGTACTTC. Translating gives CASSWGLAGGSYEQYF.

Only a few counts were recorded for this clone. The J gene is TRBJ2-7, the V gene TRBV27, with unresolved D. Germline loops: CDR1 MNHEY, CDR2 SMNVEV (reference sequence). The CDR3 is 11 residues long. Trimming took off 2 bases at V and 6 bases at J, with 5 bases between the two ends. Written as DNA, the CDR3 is TGTGCCAGCAGTTTAGGTAGCGAGCAGTACTTC. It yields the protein CASSLGSEQYF.

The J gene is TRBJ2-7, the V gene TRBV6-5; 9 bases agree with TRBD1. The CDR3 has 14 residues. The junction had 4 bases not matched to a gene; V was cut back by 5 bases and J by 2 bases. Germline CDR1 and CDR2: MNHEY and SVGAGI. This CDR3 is CASSNRDRAYEQYF. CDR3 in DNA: TGTGCCAGCAGTAATCGGGACAGGGCCTACGAGCAGTACTTC.

CDR3 DNA sequence: TGTGCCAGCAGCCCCGCTACAGAGGGTTACTATGGCTACACCTTC. Translating it yields CASSPATEGYYGYTF. The chain uses TRBV9 and TRBJ1-2; D unresolved. In germline, CDR1 is SGDLS, CDR2 YYNGEE. The length of the CDR3 is 15 residues. Trimming shortened V by 4 bases and J by 3 bases, and 16 bases separated the two germline ends. Based on the CDR3 plus reference TRBV9 and TRBJ1-2, the full variable domain is DSGVTQTPKHLITATGQRVTLRCSPRSGDLSVYWYQQSLDQGLQFLIQYYNGEERAKGNILERFSAQQFPDLHSELNLSSLELGDSALYFCASSPATEGYYGYTFGSGTRLTVV.

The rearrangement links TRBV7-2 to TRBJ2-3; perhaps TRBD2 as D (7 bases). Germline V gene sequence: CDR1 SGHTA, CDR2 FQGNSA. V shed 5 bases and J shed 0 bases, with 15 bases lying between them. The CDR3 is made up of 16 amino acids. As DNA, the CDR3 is TGTGCCAGCAGCAGACGCGGGGGCCCTAGCACAGATACGCAGTATTTT. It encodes CASSRRGGPSTDTQYF.

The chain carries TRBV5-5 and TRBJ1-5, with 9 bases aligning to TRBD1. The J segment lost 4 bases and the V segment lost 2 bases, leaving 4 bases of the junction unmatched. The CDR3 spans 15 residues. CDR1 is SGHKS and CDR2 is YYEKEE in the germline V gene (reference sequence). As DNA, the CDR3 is TGTGCCAGCAGCTTTCGGACAGGGGCAAATCAGCCCCAGCATTTT. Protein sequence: CASSFRTGANQPQHF.

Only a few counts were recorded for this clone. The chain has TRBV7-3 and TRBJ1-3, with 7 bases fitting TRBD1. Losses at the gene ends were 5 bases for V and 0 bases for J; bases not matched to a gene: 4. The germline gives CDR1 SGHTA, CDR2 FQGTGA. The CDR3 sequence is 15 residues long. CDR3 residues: CASSARDSSGNTIYF. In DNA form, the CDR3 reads TGTGCCAGCAGCGCCCGGGACAGCTCTGGAAACACCATATATTTT.

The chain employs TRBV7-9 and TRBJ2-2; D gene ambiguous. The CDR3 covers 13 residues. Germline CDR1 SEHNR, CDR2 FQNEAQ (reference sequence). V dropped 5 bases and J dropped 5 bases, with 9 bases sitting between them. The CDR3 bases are TGTGCCAGCAGCAAAGCCATAACCGGGGAGCTGTTTTTT. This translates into CASSKAITGELFF.